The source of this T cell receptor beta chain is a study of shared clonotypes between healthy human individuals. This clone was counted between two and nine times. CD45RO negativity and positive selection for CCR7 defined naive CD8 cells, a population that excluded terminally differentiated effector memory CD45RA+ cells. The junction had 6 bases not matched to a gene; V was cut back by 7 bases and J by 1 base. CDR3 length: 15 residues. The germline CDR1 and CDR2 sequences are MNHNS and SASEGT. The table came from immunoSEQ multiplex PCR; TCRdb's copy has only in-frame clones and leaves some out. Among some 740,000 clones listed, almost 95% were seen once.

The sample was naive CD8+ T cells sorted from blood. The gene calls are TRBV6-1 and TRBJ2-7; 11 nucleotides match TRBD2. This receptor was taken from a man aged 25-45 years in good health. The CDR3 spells CASKKGTSGSYEQYF. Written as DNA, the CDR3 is TGTGCCAGCAAGAAGGGGACTAGCGGATCCTACGAGCAGTACTTC.